This T cell receptor beta chain was sequenced during a study of blood T cell repertoires in COVID-19. Study details: Material from acute and convalescent COVID-19 was sourced from the United States, Italy and Spain. T cells, B-cell-depleted T cells, or PBMCs provided the cDNA or gDNA that served as material.

This clone was recorded only once. This table comes from immunoSEQ multiplex PCR, and its TCRdb copy is limited to in-frame clones, with some not included. Of under 200,000 clones in the sample, about nine tenths were seen once. This CDR3 spans 15 amino acids. Germline CDR1 MNHNY, CDR2 SVGAGI (reference sequence). The V end lost 2 bases, the J end lost 5 bases, and 12 bases lay between the germline ends. The chain combines TRBV6-6 with TRBJ2-2; maybe TRBD1 (5 bases). This TCR derives from an older woman with COVID-19, enrolled during active disease. Sequencing was performed on peripheral blood. The chain's CDR3 is CASSYQRGRTGELFF. In DNA, the CDR3 is TGTGCCAGCAGTTACCAAAGGGGTAGAACCGGGGAGCTGTTTTTT.